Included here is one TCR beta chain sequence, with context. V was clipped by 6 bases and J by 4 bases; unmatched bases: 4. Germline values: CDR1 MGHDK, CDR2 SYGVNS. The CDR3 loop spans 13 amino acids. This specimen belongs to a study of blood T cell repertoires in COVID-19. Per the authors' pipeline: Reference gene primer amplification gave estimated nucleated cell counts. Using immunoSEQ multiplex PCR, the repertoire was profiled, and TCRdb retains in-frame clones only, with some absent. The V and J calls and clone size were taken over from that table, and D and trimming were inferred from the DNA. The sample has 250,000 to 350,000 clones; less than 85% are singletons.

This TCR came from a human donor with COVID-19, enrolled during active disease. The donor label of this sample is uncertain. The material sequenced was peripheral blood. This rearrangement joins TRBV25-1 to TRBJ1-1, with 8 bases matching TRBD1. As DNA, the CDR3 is TGTGCCAGCAGCCGAACAGGGGGCACTGAAGCTTTCTTT. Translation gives CASSRTGGTEAFF.